The TCR beta chain under discussion was sequenced for a study of shared clonotypes between healthy human individuals. Whole-study findings and limits: Some naive CD4 clonotypes, 5% to 5.5%, turned up in common across a handful of donors.

The method was immunoSEQ multiplex PCR; TCRdb's version includes in-frame clones alone and lacks a portion of them. The table lists roughly 600,000 clones, 98% of them singletons. Terminally differentiated effector memory CD45RA+ cells were excluded from the naive CD8 cells, which were CD45RO-negative and positively selected for CCR7. Each of the donors was a healthy adult who was HIV-negative and had not had a recent acute infection or vaccination. Turning to this clone: The antigen remains undetermined.

Germline V CDR1 and CDR2: WSHSY, SAAADI. There are 16 residues in the CDR3. Trimming stripped 2 bases from V and 4 bases from J, with 18 bases between. The sequence was collected from a young man in good health. Sequenced: naive CD8+ T cells sorted from blood. The rearrangement uses TRBV10-2 and TRBJ2-7; TRBD2 might be the D (6 bases). The CDR3 sequence: CASSERQAGASYEQYF. The CDR3 DNA reads TGCGCCAGCAGTGAGCGGCAAGCGGGTGCCTCTTACGAGCAGTACTTC.